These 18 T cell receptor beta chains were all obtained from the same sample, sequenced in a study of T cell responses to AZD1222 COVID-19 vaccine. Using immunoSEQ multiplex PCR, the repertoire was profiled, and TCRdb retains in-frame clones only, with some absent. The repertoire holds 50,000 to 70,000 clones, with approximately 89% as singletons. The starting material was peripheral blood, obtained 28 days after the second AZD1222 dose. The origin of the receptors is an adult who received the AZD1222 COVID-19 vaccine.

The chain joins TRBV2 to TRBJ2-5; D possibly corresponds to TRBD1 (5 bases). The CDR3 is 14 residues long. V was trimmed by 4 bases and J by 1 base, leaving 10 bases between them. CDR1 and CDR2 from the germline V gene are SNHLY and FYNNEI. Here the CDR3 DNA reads TGTGCCAGCAGTGGGGGCGGAAGCCAAGAGACCCAGTACTTC. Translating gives CASSGGGSQETQYF.

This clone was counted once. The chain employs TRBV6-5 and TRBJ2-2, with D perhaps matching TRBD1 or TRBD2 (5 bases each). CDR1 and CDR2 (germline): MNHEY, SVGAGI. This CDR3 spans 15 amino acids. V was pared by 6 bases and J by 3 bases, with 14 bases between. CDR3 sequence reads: CASRTDGADTGELFF. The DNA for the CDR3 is TGTGCCAGCAGGACAGACGGGGCGGACACCGGGGAGCTGTTTTTT.

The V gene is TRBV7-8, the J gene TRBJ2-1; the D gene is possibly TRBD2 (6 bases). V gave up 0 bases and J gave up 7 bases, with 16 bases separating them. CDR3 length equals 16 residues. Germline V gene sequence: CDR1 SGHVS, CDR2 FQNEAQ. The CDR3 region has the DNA TGTGCCAGCAGCTTAGCCCCCCGGGGGACCGGGAATGAGCAGTTCTTC. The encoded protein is CASSLAPRGTGNEQFF.

The CDR3 loop is CASSATRPVGDTQYF. CDR3 in DNA: TGTGCCAGCAGCGCCACTAGGCCCGTTGGGGATACGCAGTATTTT. V gene TRBV11-2 combines with J gene TRBJ2-3; maybe TRBD2 (5 bases). Looked up from germline, CDR1 is SGHAT and CDR2 is FQNNGV. CDR3 length: 15 amino acids. V gave up 5 bases and J gave up 6 bases, with 18 bases separating them.

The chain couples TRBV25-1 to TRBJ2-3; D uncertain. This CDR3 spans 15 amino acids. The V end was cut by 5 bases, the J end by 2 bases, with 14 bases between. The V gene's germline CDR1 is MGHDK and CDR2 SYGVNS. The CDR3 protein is CASSPRGGSTDTQYF. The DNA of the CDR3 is TGTGCCAGCAGTCCGAGAGGCGGATCCACAGATACGCAGTATTTT.

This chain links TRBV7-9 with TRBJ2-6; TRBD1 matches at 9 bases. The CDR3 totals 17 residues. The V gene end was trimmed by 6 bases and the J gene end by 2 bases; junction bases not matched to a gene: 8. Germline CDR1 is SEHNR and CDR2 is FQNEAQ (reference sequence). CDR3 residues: CASRRTGGVTGANVLTF. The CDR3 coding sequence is TGTGCCAGCAGAAGAACAGGGGGCGTCACTGGGGCCAACGTCCTGACTTTC.

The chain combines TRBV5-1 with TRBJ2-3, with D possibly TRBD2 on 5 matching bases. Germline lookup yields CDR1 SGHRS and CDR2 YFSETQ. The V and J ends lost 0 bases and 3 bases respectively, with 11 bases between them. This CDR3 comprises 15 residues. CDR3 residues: CASSLDGVVTDTQYF. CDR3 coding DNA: TGCGCCAGCAGCTTGGACGGGGTAGTAACAGATACGCAGTATTTT.

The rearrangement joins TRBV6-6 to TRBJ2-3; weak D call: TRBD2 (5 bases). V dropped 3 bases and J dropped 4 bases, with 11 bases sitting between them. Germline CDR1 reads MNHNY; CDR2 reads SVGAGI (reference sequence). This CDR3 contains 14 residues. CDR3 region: CASSYPGGADTQYF. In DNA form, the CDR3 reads TGTGCCAGCAGTTATCCAGGAGGCGCAGATACGCAGTATTTT.

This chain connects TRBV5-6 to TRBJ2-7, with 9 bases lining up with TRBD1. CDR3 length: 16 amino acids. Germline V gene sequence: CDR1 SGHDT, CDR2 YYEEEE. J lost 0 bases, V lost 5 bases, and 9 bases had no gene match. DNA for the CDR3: TGTGCCAGCAGACCATGGGGGACAGGGACCTCCTACGAGCAGTACTTC. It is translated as CASRPWGTGTSYEQYF.

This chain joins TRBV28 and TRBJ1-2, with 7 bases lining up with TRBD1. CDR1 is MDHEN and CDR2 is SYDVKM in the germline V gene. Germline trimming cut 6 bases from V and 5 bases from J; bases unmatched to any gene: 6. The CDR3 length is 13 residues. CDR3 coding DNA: TGTGCCAGCAGGGCGACAGGGTTTTATGGCTACACCTTC. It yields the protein CASRATGFYGYTF.

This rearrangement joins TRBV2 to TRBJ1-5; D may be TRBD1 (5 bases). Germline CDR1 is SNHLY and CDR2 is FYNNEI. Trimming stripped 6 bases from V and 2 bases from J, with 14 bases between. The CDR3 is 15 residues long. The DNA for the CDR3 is TGTGCCAGCAGGCTGCAGGGTCCGGGCAATCAGCCCCAGCATTTT. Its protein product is CASRLQGPGNQPQHF.

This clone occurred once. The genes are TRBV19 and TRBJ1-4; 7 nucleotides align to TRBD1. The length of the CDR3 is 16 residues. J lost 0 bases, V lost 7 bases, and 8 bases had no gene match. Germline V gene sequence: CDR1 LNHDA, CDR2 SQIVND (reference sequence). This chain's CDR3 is CASNRGALATNEKLFF. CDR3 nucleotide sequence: TGTGCCAGTAACAGGGGAGCCCTTGCAACTAATGAAAAACTGTTTTTT.

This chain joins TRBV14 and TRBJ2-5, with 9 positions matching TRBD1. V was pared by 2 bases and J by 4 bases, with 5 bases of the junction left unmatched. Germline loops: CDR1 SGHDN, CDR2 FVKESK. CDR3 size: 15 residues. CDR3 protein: CASSQYPGQGETQYF. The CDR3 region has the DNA TGTGCCAGCAGCCAATACCCGGGACAGGGAGAGACCCAGTACTTC.

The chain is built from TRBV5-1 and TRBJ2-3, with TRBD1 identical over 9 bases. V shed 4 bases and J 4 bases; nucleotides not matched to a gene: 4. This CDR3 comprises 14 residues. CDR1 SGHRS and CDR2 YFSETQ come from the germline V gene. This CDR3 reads CASSPGQGADTQYF. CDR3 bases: TGCGCCAGCAGCCCGGGACAGGGCGCAGATACGCAGTATTTT. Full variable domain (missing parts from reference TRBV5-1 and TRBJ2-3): KAGVTQTPRYLIKTRGQQVTLSCSPISGHRSVSWYQQTPGQGLQFLFEYFSETQRNKGNFPGRFSGRQFSNSRSEMNVSTLELGDSALYLCASSPGQGADTQYFGPGTRLTVL.

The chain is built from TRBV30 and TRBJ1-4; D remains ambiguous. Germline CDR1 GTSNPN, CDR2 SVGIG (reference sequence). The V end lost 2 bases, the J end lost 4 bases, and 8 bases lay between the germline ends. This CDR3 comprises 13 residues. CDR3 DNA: TGTGCCTGGAGTCCCACGGGTAATGAAAAACTGTTTTTT. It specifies CAWSPTGNEKLFF.

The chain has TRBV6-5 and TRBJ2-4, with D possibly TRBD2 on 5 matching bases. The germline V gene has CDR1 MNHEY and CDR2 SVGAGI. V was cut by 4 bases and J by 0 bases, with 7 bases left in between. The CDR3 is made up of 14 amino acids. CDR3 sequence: CASSSGVAKNIQYF. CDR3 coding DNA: TGTGCCAGCAGTTCCGGGGTAGCCAAAAACATTCAGTACTTC.

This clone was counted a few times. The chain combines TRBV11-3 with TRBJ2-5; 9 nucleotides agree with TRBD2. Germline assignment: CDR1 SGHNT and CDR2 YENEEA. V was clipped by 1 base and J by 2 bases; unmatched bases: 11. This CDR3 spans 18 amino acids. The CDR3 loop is CASSLGGSGGWSQETQYF. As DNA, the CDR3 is TGTGCCAGCAGCTTAGGGGGTAGCGGGGGTTGGTCGCAAGAGACCCAGTACTTC.

The CDR3 DNA sequence: TGTGCCAGCAGCGGCGGACAGGGGGACTATGGCTACACCTTC. Its protein is CASSGGQGDYGYTF. The V gene is TRBV5-4, the J gene TRBJ1-2; TRBD1 matches 10 bases. The CDR3 covers 14 residues. Germline lookup yields CDR1 SGHNT and CDR2 YYREEE (reference sequence). The junction had 3 bases not matched to a gene; V was cut back by 4 bases and J by 3 bases.